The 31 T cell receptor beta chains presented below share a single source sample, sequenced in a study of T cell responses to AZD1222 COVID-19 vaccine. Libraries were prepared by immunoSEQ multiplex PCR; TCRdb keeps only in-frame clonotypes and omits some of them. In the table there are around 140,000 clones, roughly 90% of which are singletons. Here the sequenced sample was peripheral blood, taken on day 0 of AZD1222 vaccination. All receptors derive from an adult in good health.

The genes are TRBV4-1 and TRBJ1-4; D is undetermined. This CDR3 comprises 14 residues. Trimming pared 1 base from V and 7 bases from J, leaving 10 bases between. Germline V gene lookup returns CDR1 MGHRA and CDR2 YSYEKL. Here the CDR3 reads CASSQAGLGEKLFF. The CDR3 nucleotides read TGCGCCAGCAGCCAAGCGGGGTTGGGTGAAAAACTGTTTTTT.

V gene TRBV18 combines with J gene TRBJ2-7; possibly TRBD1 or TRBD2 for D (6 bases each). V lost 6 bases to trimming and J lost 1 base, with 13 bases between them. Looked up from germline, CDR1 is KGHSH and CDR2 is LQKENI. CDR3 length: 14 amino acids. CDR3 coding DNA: TGTGCCAGCTCCCAAGGAGGGGGTTCCTACGAGCAGTACTTC. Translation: CASSQGGGSYEQYF.

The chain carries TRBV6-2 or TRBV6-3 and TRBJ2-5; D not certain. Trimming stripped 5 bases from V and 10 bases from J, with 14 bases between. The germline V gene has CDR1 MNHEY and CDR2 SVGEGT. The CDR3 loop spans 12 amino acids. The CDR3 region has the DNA TGTGCCAGCAGTCCCGGCCCCTTGGGCCAGTACTTC. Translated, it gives CASSPGPLGQYF.

The CDR3 DNA is TGTGCCAGCAGCTTAGATGCAGGGGGCCGGAACAATGAGCAGTTCTTC. Amino acids: CASSLDAGGRNNEQFF. V gene TRBV7-2 combines with J gene TRBJ2-1, with 8 bases matching TRBD1. Germline-derived CDR1 and CDR2 are SGHTA and FQGNSA. The CDR3 runs to 16 residues. J lost 5 bases, V lost 1 base, and 7 bases had no gene match.

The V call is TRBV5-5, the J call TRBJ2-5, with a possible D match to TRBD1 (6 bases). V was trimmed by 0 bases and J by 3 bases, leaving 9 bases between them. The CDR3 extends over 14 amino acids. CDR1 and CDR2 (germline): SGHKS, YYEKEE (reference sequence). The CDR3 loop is CASSLEWTEETQYF. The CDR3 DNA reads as TGTGCCAGCAGCTTGGAATGGACAGAAGAGACCCAGTACTTC.

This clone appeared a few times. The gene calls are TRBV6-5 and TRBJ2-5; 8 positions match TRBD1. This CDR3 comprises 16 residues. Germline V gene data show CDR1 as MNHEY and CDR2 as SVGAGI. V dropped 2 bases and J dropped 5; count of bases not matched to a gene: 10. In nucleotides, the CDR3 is TGTGCCAGCAGTTACCAAGACAGGGGCAGAAGGGAGACCCAGTACTTC. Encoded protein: CASSYQDRGRRETQYF.

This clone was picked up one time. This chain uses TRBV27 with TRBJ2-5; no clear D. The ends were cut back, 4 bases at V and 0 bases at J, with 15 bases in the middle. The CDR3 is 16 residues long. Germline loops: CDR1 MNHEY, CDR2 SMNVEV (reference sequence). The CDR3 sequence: CASSSQPRVNQETQYF. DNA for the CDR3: TGTGCCAGCAGTTCCCAACCCCGGGTAAACCAAGAGACCCAGTACTTC.

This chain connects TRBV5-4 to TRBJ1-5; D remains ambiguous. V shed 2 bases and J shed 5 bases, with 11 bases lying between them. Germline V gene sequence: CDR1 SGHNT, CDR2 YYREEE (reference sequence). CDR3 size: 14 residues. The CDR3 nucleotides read TGTGCCAGCAGCTTAGCCCCGGTCGATCAGCCCCAGCATTTT. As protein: CASSLAPVDQPQHF.

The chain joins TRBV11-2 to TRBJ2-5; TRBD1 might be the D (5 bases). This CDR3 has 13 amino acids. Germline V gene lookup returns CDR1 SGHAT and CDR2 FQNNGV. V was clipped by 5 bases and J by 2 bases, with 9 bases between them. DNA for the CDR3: TGTGCCAGCAGCGACAGTACACAAGAGACCCAGTACTTC. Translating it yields CASSDSTQETQYF.

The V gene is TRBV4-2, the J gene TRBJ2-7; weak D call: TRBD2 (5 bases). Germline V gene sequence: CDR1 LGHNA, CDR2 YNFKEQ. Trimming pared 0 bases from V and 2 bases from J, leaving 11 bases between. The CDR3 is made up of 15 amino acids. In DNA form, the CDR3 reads TGTGCCAGCAGCCAAGACGGAGAGGGAACCTACGAGCAGTACTTC. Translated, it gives CASSQDGEGTYEQYF.

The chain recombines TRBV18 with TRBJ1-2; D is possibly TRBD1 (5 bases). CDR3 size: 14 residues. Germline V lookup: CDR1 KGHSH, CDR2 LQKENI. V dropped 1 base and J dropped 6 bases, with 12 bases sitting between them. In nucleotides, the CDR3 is TGTGCCAGCTCACCACTAAGGGGAATGGATGGCTACACCTTC. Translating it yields CASSPLRGMDGYTF.

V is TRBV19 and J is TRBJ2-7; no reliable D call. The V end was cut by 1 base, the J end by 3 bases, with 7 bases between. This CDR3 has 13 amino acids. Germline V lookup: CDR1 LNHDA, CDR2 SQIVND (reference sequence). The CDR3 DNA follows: TGTGCCAGTAGTATAGGTGGCAGCTACGAGCAGTACTTC. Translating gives CASSIGGSYEQYF.

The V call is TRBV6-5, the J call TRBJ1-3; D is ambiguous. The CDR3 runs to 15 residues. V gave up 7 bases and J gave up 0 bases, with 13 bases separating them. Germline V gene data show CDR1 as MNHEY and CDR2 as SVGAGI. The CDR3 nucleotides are TGTGCCAGCAAAACGGACCCGAACTCTGGAAACACCATATATTTT. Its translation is CASKTDPNSGNTIYF.

The CDR3 region is CASSGLTGDTQYF. In DNA, the CDR3 is TGTGCCAGTAGTGGACTAACCGGAGATACGCAGTATTTT. The rearrangement joins TRBV19 to TRBJ2-3; a possible D gene is TRBD2 (6 bases). CDR1 LNHDA and CDR2 SQIVND come from the germline V gene (reference sequence). The V end was cut by 5 bases, the J end by 5 bases, with 11 bases between. This CDR3 contains 13 residues.

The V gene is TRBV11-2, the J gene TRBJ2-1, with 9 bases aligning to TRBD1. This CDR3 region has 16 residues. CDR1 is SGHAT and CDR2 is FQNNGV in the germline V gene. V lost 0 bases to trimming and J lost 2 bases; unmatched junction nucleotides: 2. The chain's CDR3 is CASSLDRDRAYNEQFF. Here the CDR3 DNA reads TGTGCCAGCAGCTTAGACCGGGACAGGGCCTACAATGAGCAGTTCTTC. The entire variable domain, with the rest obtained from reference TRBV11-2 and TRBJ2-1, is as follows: EAGVAQSPRYKIIEKRQSVAFWCNPISGHATLYWYQQILGQGPKLLIQFQNNGVVDDSQLPKDRFSAERLKGVDSTLKIQPAKLEDSAVYLCASSLDRDRAYNEQFFGPGTRLTVL.

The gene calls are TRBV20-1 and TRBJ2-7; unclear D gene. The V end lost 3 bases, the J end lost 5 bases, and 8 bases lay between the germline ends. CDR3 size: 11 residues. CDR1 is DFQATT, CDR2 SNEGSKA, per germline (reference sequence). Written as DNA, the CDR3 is TGCAGTGCTAGGCAAATCGACGAGCAGTACTTC. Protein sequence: CSARQIDEQYF.

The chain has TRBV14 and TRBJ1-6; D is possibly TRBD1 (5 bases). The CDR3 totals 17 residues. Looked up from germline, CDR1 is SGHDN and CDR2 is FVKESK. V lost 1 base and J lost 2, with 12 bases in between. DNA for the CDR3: TGTGCCAGCAGCCAAGCGAGGGGAAAGGCCTATAATTCACCCCTCCACTTT. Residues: CASSQARGKAYNSPLHF.

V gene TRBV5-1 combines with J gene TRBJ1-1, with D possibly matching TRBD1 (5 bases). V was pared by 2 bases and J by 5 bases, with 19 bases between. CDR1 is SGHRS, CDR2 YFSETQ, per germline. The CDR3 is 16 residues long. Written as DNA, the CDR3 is TGCGCCAGCAGCTTTTTCCAGGGCTCTATAGGGACTGAAGCTTTCTTT. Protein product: CASSFFQGSIGTEAFF.

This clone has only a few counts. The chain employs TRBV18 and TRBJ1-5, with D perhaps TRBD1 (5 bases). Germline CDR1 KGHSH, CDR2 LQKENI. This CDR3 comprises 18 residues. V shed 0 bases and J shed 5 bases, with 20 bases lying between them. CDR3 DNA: TGTGCCAGCTCACCACCGCTAGTAGGACAACTCGGCGATCAGCCCCAGCATTTT. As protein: CASSPPLVGQLGDQPQHF. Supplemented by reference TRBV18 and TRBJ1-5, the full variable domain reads NAGVMQNPRHLVRRRGQEARLRCSPMKGHSHVYWYRQLPEEGLKFMVYLQKENIIDESGMPKERFSAEFPKEGPSILRIQQVVRGDSAAYFCASSPPLVGQLGDQPQHFGDGTRLSIL.

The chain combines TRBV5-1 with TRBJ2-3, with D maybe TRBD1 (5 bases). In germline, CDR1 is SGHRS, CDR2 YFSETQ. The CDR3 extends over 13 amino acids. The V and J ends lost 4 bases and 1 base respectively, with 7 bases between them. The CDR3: CASSPQGTDTQYF. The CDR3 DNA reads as TGCGCCAGCAGCCCACAGGGCACAGATACGCAGTATTTT.

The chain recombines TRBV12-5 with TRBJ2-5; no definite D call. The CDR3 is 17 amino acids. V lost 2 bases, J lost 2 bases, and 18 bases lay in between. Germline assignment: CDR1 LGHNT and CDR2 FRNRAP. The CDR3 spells CASGLFHRGRLQETQYF. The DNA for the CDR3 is TGTGCTAGTGGTTTGTTCCACCGTGGACGGCTACAAGAGACCCAGTACTTC.

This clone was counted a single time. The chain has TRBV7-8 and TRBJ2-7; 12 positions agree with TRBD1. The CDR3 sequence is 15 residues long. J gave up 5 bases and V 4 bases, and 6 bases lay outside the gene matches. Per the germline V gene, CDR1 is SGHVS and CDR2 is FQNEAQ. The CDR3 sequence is CASSSGQGAEDEQYF. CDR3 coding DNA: TGTGCCAGCAGCTCGGGACAGGGGGCGGAGGACGAGCAGTACTTC.

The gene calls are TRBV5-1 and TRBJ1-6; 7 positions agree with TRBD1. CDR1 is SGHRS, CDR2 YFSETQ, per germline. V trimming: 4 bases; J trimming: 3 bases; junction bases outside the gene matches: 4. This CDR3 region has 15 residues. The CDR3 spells CASSVGQYYNSPLHF. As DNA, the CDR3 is TGCGCCAGCAGCGTGGGACAGTACTATAATTCACCCCTCCACTTT.

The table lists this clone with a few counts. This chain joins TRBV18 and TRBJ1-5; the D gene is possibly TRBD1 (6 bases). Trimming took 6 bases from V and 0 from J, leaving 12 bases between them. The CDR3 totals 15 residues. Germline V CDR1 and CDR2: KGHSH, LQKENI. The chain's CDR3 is CASSPGQLSNQPQHF. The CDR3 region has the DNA TGTGCCAGCTCGCCTGGACAGCTTAGCAATCAGCCCCAGCATTTT. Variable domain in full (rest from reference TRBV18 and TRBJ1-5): NAGVMQNPRHLVRRRGQEARLRCSPMKGHSHVYWYRQLPEEGLKFMVYLQKENIIDESGMPKERFSAEFPKEGPSILRIQQVVRGDSAAYFCASSPGQLSNQPQHFGDGTRLSIL.

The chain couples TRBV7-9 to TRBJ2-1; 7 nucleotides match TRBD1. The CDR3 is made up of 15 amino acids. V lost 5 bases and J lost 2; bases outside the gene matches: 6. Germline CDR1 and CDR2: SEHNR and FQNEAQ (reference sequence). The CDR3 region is CASSPRQGAYNEQFF. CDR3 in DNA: TGTGCCAGCAGCCCCAGGCAGGGGGCCTACAATGAGCAGTTCTTC.

This chain's CDR3 is CATSDVNGYEQYF. CDR3 nucleotide sequence: TGTGCCACCAGTGATGTTAACGGCTACGAGCAGTACTTC. The chain employs TRBV24-1 and TRBJ2-7; no clear D. V was pared by 3 bases and J by 3 bases, with 8 bases between. This CDR3 region has 13 residues. Germline V gene lookup returns CDR1 KGHDR and CDR2 SFDVKD.

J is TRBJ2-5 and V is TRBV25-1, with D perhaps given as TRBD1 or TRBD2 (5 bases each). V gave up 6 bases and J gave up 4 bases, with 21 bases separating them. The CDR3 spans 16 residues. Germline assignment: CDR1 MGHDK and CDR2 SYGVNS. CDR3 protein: CASSENTGALGETQYF. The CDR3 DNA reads TGTGCCAGCAGCGAAAATACCGGGGCCCTCGGAGAGACCCAGTACTTC.

CDR3 amino acids: CASRPDARDGDSGANVLTF. CDR3 DNA sequence: TGTGCCAGTAGGCCCGACGCACGGGACGGAGACTCTGGGGCCAACGTCCTGACTTTC. This chain connects TRBV19 to TRBJ2-6; D may be TRBD1 or TRBD2 (5 bases each). Germline V lookup: CDR1 LNHDA, CDR2 SQIVND (reference sequence). Trimming stripped 6 bases from V and 0 bases from J, with 21 bases between. The CDR3 consists of 19 residues.

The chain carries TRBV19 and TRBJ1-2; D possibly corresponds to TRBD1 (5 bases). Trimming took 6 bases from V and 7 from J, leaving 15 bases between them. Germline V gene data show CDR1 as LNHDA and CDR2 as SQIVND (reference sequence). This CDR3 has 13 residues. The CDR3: CASSPGGGGGYTF. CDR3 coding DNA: TGTGCCAGTAGCCCCGGGGGAGGCGGTGGCTACACCTTC.

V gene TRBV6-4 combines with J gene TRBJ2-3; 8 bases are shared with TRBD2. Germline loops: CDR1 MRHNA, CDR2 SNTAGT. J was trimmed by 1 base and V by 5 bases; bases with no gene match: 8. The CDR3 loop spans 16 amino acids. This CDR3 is CASSQQRGWGTDTQYF. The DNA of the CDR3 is TGTGCCAGCAGTCAACAGCGGGGGTGGGGCACAGATACGCAGTATTTT.

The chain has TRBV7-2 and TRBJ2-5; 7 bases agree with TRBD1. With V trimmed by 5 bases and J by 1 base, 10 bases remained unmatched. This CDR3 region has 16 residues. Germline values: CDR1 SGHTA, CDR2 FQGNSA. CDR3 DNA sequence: TGTGCCAGCAGCCCGACCCACGGGACAGCCCAAGAGACCCAGTACTTC. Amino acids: CASSPTHGTAQETQYF.